This T cell receptor (beta chain) emerged from a study of cytomegalovirus exposure and HLA in healthy donors. At the level of the study: There were 117 million unique TCR beta sequences, drawn from some 180 million T cells, in an earlier analysis. Study-wide results and limits: The study assumed roughly uniform donor sequencing depth for presence/absence analyses.

CDR1 and CDR2 (germline): SGDLS, YYNGEE. The CDR3 spans 14 residues. PCR involved 60 Vbeta and 13 Jbeta primers. Clones were sequenced by immunoSEQ multiplex PCR, and TCRdb holds only the in-frame ones, with some missing. The table has about 160,000 clones, under 90% seen once; the top ten hold 1.5% to 2%. About this clone: What it binds is unknown. At one boundary the junction diverges from the germline segment, which might be a read error.

The clonotype comes from a man between 18 and 29 years old in good health and CMV-seronegative. The sample comprised PBMCs. The rearrangement links TRBV9 to TRBJ2-5; no reliable D call. Written as DNA, the CDR3 is TGTGCCAGCAGCGTATACCCAGCCCAAGAGGCCCAGTACTTC. Translated: CASSVYPAQEAQYF.